This TCR beta chain is drawn from a study of cytomegalovirus exposure and HLA in healthy donors (dated by TCRdb to the late 2010s). Looking at the study overall: An earlier analysis of fewer than 750 of the donors reported 250 to 350 Gb of sequence data and some 110 million unique TCR beta sequences obtained from roughly 170 million T cells. About 300 gigabases of sequencing data and around 85 million unique TCR sequences made up an early release that covered some 640 HLA-typed donors. Of the approximately 400 genotyped donors, over 80% were placed in the genetic ancestry cluster associated with self-reported Caucasian donors. The study aimed to test whether cataloging public T cell receptors could reveal signatures of past pathogen exposure. The T cell repertoires of under 750 subjects were profiled by immunosequencing and related to cytomegalovirus serostatus. Along with the roughly 610-subject first cohort, a separate validation cohort of over a hundred different subjects was used. The study combined high-throughput TCR immunosequencing, statistical association of individual TCRs with disease status, and machine learning to predict cytomegalovirus infection status. To study patterns of TCR occurrence, a later analysis re-analyzed previously published TCR beta repertoires from 500 to 850 donors and added high-resolution HLA genotyping. In the later analysis, no new phenotypic data were used to find candidate immune exposures; instead, reliance was placed on TCR beta sequences and their occurrence across donors. In an earlier analysis of roughly 600 of the donors, high-throughput TCR beta sequencing was used to judge whether each TCR beta V gene segment behaved as functional or pseudogenic. Donor age, sex, ethnicity and CMV serostatus were compiled together with the repertoire data. A later genetic analysis took genome-wide SNP genotypes for about 65% of the 666 donors and used that subset as a discovery cohort. Every discovery cohort repertoire had been produced on one sequencing platform. Both class I and class II loci were covered by HLA typing, at four-digit resolution. Typing coverage differed by locus: A, B, C, DRB1 and DQB1 were typed in about 620-640 donors, DQA1 in 522, DPA1 in some 600, and DPB1 in just under 490. Because of strong linkage in the cohort, 5 or 6 DR-DQ haplotypes were treated as single units for association and clustering. On average, roughly 240,000 unique TCR beta nucleotide sequences were sequenced per donor among fewer than 500 genotyped donors of the cohort, with roughly 18% of those sequences being non-productive.

Findings and caveats that apply to the study as a whole: Compared with equally common non-associated chains, HLA-associated TCR beta chains in a later analysis were more clonally expanded and had lower generation probabilities. Correlated functional status among segregating V segments might reflect linkage disequilibrium, but an unknown experimental factor could not be ruled out. A few of the identified cytomegalovirus-associated TCR beta chains were confirmed in vitro to be specific for cytomegalovirus antigens. Strong co-occurrence of HLA alleles, especially DR and DQ, made assigning TCR associations to individual alleles difficult. A further reported finding was that TCR beta sequences accurately predicted the HLA-A and HLA-B alleles for most subjects in the first cohort. In an earlier analysis of approximately 600 of the donors, most TCR beta V segments were observed in productive rearrangements about 90% or about 30% of the time, broadly matching IMGT annotations. A later analysis associated 16,951 TCR beta sequences with specific HLA alleles at a false discovery rate of 0.05. According to a later genetic analysis, donors in an Asian-associated ancestry cluster had fewer N-insertions in productive TCRs than the approximately 630-donor mean. Across donors, most TCR sequences were observed very rarely, whereas some public TCRs were present in many individuals. The authors suggested that the approach could potentially be generalized to other disease states and immunological phenotypes. An association between a missense DCLRE1C variant and V-gene and J-gene trimming of TCR beta chains was found in a later genetic analysis and replicated in an independent cohort. Immune exposure information for the cohort was limited to CMV serostatus. Because the 87-base-pair reads could not distinguish some IMGT-functional V segments, including TRBV6-2 and TRBV6-3, those segments were excluded. In a later analysis, several top co-occurrence clusters were reported to appear linked to parvovirus B19, influenza, CMV and Epstein-Barr virus. In both the original and validation cohorts, the classifier was reported to diagnose cytomegalovirus status with high specificity and sensitivity. HLA typing was unavailable for some donors at each locus, so association tests used only the typed subset. In the study, roughly 160 TCR beta chains were listed as associated with cytomegalovirus. The cohort was sequenced for TCR beta chains only, and without alpha or paired-chain data the features that could be detected were limited. About 17 rarely observed V segments, including chromosome 9 orphons, were excluded from the earlier analysis of approximately 600 of the donors because counts were too low. A cluster of highly shared sequence variants was judged likely to be a technical artifact of the sequencing pipeline. According to a later analysis, TCR association rates differed among HLA loci, with DRB1 alleles showing the most associated TCRs and HLA-C alleles showing the fewest. Roughly uniform sequencing depth across donors was assumed in presence/absence analyses, although this assumption may not hold. A later analysis found that most CMV-associated TCR beta chains appeared HLA-restricted, with HLA associations seemingly driven largely by CMV exposure.

In the case of this clone: The specificity of this receptor is unknown. One base away there is no much larger clone; base qualities are not given.

In total, 600 or so healthy bone marrow donors made up the cohort. All cohort members were sampled while nominally healthy, although unrecorded immune exposures were likely present. The donor was CMV seronegative and belonged to the group of 350 to 400 seronegative cohort members. Each donor provided a peripheral blood sample, and peripheral blood mononuclear cells were used for TCR beta sequencing. The Qiagen DNeasy Blood Extraction Kit was used to extract genomic DNA from the blood cell samples. The library was produced with the immunoSEQ multiplex PCR assay. A mixture of 60 forward primers for TCR Vbeta segments and 13 reverse primers for TCR Jbeta segments was used in the multiplex PCR. The CDR3 region of rearranged TCR beta genes was amplified from genomic DNA with a multiplex PCR assay. Amplified TCR beta libraries were sequenced as 87-base-pair reads on the Illumina HiSeq System. The paper's data handling went like this. Across the 600 to 700 repertoires, a later analysis counted roughly 77 million unique TCR beta chains, 9.5 million to 13 million of which were shared by at least two donors. Raw reads were error-corrected and collapsed into unique sequences with a nearest-neighbor algorithm that merged closely related sequences to remove PCR and sequencing errors. To assign V, D and J gene segments, CDR3 sequences were aligned to IMGT reference sequences. Each retained sequence needed at least a six-nucleotide match to both a V gene segment and a J gene segment. A rearrangement counted as productive if the CDR3 had no stop codons and remained in frame with V and J, and every other rearrangement counted as non-productive. CDR3 was defined according to IMGT convention as the region running from the second conserved V-encoded cysteine to the conserved J-encoded phenylalanine. Sequences without an unambiguous match to a single V gene segment were excluded from the earlier analysis of 500 to 700 of the donors. An earlier analysis of 587 of the donors called V segments functional above 56.7% productive rearrangements and segregating when the between-donor standard deviation exceeded 5%. A statistical classification framework was built to diagnose cytomegalovirus status from the catalog of TCR beta chain sequences. In a later analysis, V and J genes were assigned by comparing TCR nucleotide sequences against IMGT/GENE-DB human TR gene sequences. In a later analysis, CDR3 sequences and most-parsimonious VDJ recombination scenarios were assigned using the TCRdist pipeline. In a later analysis, every TCR beta chain was defined by the combination of its CDR3 amino acid sequence and its V-gene family, and reads without a unique V-gene family were dropped. In a later analysis, some 600 highly shared, low-generation-probability nucleotide sequences were removed to address suspected cross-contamination and a sequencing artifact. For each public chain, a later analysis derived a clonal expansion index from normalized ranks of inferred template counts within each repertoire. Generation probabilities in a later analysis came from a VDJ recombination model fitted to out-of-frame rearrangements, and those results were checked against IGoR. In a later analysis, hypergeometric tests were used to score TCR-TCR, TCR-HLA and TCR-CMV co-occurrence, with a repertoire-size bias correction applied to TCR pairs. To estimate false discovery rates, a later analysis permuted the HLA or CMV assignments 20 times. A later analysis grouped co-occurring TCRs with DBSCAN, adding TCRdist sequence similarity when clustering within HLA-allele-positive subsets. Co-occurrence clustering excluded repertoires with fewer than 30,000 or more than 120,000 public chains, plus five with anomalous nucleotide sharing. The immuneACCESS repertoire file appears here via TCRdb, limited to in-frame rearrangements. These files lack a portion of the clones; in checked studies, under half of the deficit traces to unresolved V genes, and the cause of the others is not known. V and J calls and clone size follow that table, whereas D and trimming were derived from the DNA. Counted in this sample were about 170,000 clones; approximately 77% of them appeared once. Around 1.5% of the sample lies in the top ten.

Reading the germline V gene gives CDR1 LGHNA and CDR2 YNFKEQ. The CDR3 holds 16 amino acids from the cysteine to the phenylalanine. Only the CDR3 portion is preserved as DNA: 48 bases, with reading frame beginning at the first base. V loses 1 base at its end and J loses 2 bases; junction bases beyond the gene matches: 7. The sample consisted of PBMCs. This receptor was obtained from a male donor in good health and CMV-seronegative. This receptor chain uses TRBV4-2 and TRBJ2-7; a stretch of 8 junction bases matches TRBD1. The DNA sequence is as follows: TGTGCCAGCAGCCAAGTTCTAGGACAGGGACCCTACGAGCAGTACTTC. Its protein product is CASSQVLGQGPYEQYF.